A single sample gave rise to the 8 T cell receptor beta chains below, sequenced in a study of blood T cell repertoires in COVID-19. This table comes from immunoSEQ multiplex PCR, and its TCRdb copy is limited to in-frame clones, with some not included. Among hundreds of thousands of clones listed, 70% to 90% were seen once. Sequenced input: peripheral blood. The source is a woman in her fifties or sixties with COVID-19, enrolled during active disease.

The chain recombines TRBV5-4 with TRBJ2-5; D may be TRBD1 (6 bases). V lost 4 bases, J lost 1 base, and 11 bases lay in between. The CDR3 consists of 14 residues. Per germline, CDR1 SGHNT and CDR2 YYREEE (reference sequence). Here the CDR3 reads CASSVGQRQETQYF. In DNA form, the CDR3 reads TGTGCCAGCAGCGTGGGACAACGCCAAGAGACCCAGTACTTC.

J is TRBJ1-6 and V is TRBV9; 7 bases agree with TRBD1. CDR1 SGDLS and CDR2 YYNGEE come from the germline V gene. The CDR3 extends over 14 amino acids. V shed 2 bases, J shed 9 bases, and the junction held 5 bases outside the gene matches. CDR3 in amino acids: CASSVRGLGSPLHF. CDR3 DNA: TGTGCCAGCAGCGTCAGGGGGTTAGGTTCACCCCTCCACTTT.

This clone has a single count. This chain connects TRBV21-1 to TRBJ2-5; TRBD2 is the table's D call, not checked against the DNA. TRBV21-1 is reported as a pseudogene. The CDR3 has 16 amino acids. CDR3 region: CASSKRTPKGPETQYF. CDR3 coding DNA: TGTGCCAGCAGCAAGAGGACTCCAAAAGGGCCGGAGACCCAGTACTTC.

V and J are TRBV24-1 and TRBJ1-5; 10 bases agree with TRBD1. With V trimmed by 12 bases and J by 2 bases, 15 bases remained unmatched. CDR3 length: 17 residues. CDR1 and CDR2 (germline): KGHDR, SFDVKD. Here the CDR3 DNA reads TGTGCCCCCCACCACCGGTGGGACAGGGGCGGCAATCAGCCCCAGCATTTT. Encoded protein: CAPHHRWDRGGNQPQHF.

The chain couples TRBV11-3 to TRBJ1-1; the D gene is possibly TRBD1 (5 bases). CDR1 and CDR2 from the germline V gene are SGHNT and YENEEA. The length of the CDR3 is 16 residues. The V gene lost 1 base and the J gene lost 4 bases, with 16 bases spanning the gap. For the CDR3, the DNA is TGTGCCAGCAGCTTAGGCTTCCAGGGAGGTAGCACTGAAGCTTTCTTT. Its translation is CASSLGFQGGSTEAFF. Combining the CDR3 with reference TRBV11-3 and TRBJ1-1 gives the whole variable domain EAGVVQSPRYKIIEKKQPVAFWCNPISGHNTLYWYLQNLGQGPELLIRYENEEAVDDSQLPKDRFSAERLKGVDSTLKIQPAELGDSAVYLCASSLGFQGGSTEAFFGQGTRLTVV.

J is TRBJ2-3 and V is TRBV11-2; 7 bases agree with TRBD2. The CDR3 contains 19 residues. Looked up from germline, CDR1 is SGHAT and CDR2 is FQNNGV. The V and J ends lost 6 bases and 2 bases, in that order; junction bases with no gene match: 20. The CDR3 region is CASSPNPSGFGTLTDTQYF. The DNA of the CDR3 is TGTGCCAGCAGTCCTAACCCTAGCGGCTTTGGGACCCTCACAGATACGCAGTATTTT.

The chain combines TRBV6-5 with TRBJ2-3, with 8 positions matching TRBD2. V gave up 4 bases and J gave up 2 bases; unmatched junction bases: 5. The CDR3 consists of 15 residues. Germline CDR1 and CDR2: MNHEY and SVGAGI. The CDR3 sequence is CASSLAGSHTDTQYF. CDR3 coding DNA: TGTGCCAGCAGTTTAGCGGGGAGCCACACAGATACGCAGTATTTT.

CDR3 in amino acids: CASSHRGSVSRTKNIQYF. The CDR3 region has the DNA TGTGCCAGCAGCCATAGAGGTTCGGTGTCTAGGACCAAAAACATTCAGTACTTC. This rearrangement joins TRBV7-2 to TRBJ2-4; D is undetermined. The CDR3 runs to 18 residues. CDR1 and CDR2 from the germline V gene are SGHTA and FQGNSA. V shed 5 bases and J shed 2 bases, with 22 bases lying between them.